This entry lists 30 T cell receptor beta chains sequenced from one sample in a study of blood T cells in healthy people across ages. The authors ran a second PCR of roughly 6 to 11 cycles using a sample-barcoded 5' primer and a J-beta primer mix. A single record per CDR3 protein comes from TCRdb applying MiXCR to the 5' RACE reads. The profile covers roughly 720,000 distinct CDR3 sequences, with 50% to 65% appearing a single time and under 50% taken by the ten largest. The sequencing sample was made of blood. These receptors were obtained from a man older than 75 in good health.

This clonotype was counted only a few times. The J gene is TRBJ2-6, the V gene TRBV5-1; D not certain. Germline-derived CDR1 and CDR2 are SGHRS and YFSETQ. This CDR3 is built from 15 residues. V lost 7 bases and J lost 0, with 11 bases in between. The CDR3 nucleotides are TGCGCCAGCCTTGGGCGTGACTCTGGGGCCAACGTCCTGACTTTC. This gives the protein CASLGRDSGANVLTF.

This clonotype turned up a few times. This chain connects TRBV4-2 to TRBJ1-2; D is undetermined. The ends were cut back, 4 bases at V and 7 bases at J, with 19 bases in the middle. Germline CDR1 is LGHNA and CDR2 is YNFKEQ. The CDR3 has 15 residues. CDR3 DNA sequence: TGTGCCAGCAGCCTCCAAGGCCCCGGCCCCGGTGGCTACACCTTC. Encoded protein: CASSLQGPGPGGYTF.

This clonotype was observed a few times. V gene TRBV20-1 combines with J gene TRBJ2-7, with a possible D match to TRBD1 (5 bases). Germline V gene lookup returns CDR1 DFQATT and CDR2 SNEGSKA (reference sequence). The CDR3 loop spans 14 amino acids. V lost 6 bases, J lost 2 bases, and 17 bases lay in between. The CDR3 nucleotides read TGCAGTGCCGTAGACAGACTTTGGGCCTACGAGCAGTACTTC. Translation: CSAVDRLWAYEQYF.

The sample holds a few counts of this clonotype. CDR3 DNA sequence: TGTGCCATCAGTGAGGGGGCAGGGCTTTACGAAAAACTGTTTTTT. This gives the protein CAISEGAGLYEKLFF. The chain joins TRBV10-3 to TRBJ1-4; D is possibly TRBD1 (5 bases). V was cut by 2 bases and J by 8 bases, with 15 bases left in between. Germline V gene data show CDR1 as ENHRY and CDR2 as SYGVKD. The CDR3 sequence is 15 residues long.

The chain carries TRBV9 and TRBJ2-1; weak D call: TRBD2 (5 bases). The CDR3 consists of 15 residues. V was pared by 2 bases and J by 0 bases, with 9 bases between. Germline CDR1 and CDR2: SGDLS and YYNGEE. The DNA of the CDR3 is TGTGCCAGCAGCGTGGCGGGTCTCTCCTACAATGAGCAGTTCTTC. Its translation: CASSVAGLSYNEQFF.

This chain's CDR3 is CSVAGPRYTF. CDR3 coding DNA: TGCAGCGTTGCGGGCCCACGGTACACCTTC. J is TRBJ1-2 and V is TRBV29-1; D not certain. Germline V gene data show CDR1 as SQVTM and CDR2 as ANQGSEA. Trimming cost V 4 bases and J 11 bases, with 11 bases left between them. There are 10 residues in the CDR3.

This clonotype came up many times. J is TRBJ2-1 and V is TRBV4-1; D unresolved. Germline assignment: CDR1 MGHRA and CDR2 YSYEKL. V lost 6 bases and J 7 bases, leaving 10 bases between the germline ends. This CDR3 is built from 12 residues. CDR3 in DNA: TGCGCCAGCAGTCCGGACCTAAATGAGCAGTTCTTC. Translated, it gives CASSPDLNEQFF.

Only one count was recorded for this clonotype. The rearrangement links TRBV20-1 to TRBJ1-4; tentatively, D is TRBD1 (5 bases). The CDR3 sequence is 14 residues long. V was trimmed by 3 bases and J by 4 bases, leaving 12 bases between them. CDR1 is DFQATT, CDR2 SNEGSKA, per germline (reference sequence). The DNA for the CDR3 is TGCAGTGCTAGGCTTTCGGGGGGTAATGAAAAACTGTTTTTT. Protein product: CSARLSGGNEKLFF.

The chain is built from TRBV12-3 or TRBV12-4 and TRBJ2-1; D is ambiguous. Trimming cost V 7 bases and J 8 bases, with 21 bases left between them. The CDR3 covers 15 residues. The CDR3 bases are TGTGCCAGCACCTCCCTCCTCGGGTTTTCGGATGAGCAGTTCTTC. Amino acid sequence: CASTSLLGFSDEQFF.

The chain employs TRBV12-5 and TRBJ2-1; TRBD2 matches 12 bases. Per germline, CDR1 LGHNT and CDR2 FRNRAP. The CDR3 loop spans 15 amino acids. V lost 6 bases and J lost 7; bases outside the gene matches: 7. CDR3 amino acids: CASGPSGTSGNEQFF. The DNA of the CDR3 is TGTGCTAGTGGCCCATCCGGGACTAGCGGGAATGAGCAGTTCTTC.

A single count supports this clonotype. The gene calls are TRBV7-2 and TRBJ1-2; D remains ambiguous. V lost 3 bases, J lost 0 bases, and 17 bases lay in between. The CDR3 totals 17 residues. Per the germline V gene, CDR1 is SGHTA and CDR2 is FQGNSA. The chain's CDR3 is CASSFQAVGKPNYGYTF. For the CDR3, the DNA is TGTGCCAGCAGCTTTCAGGCGGTGGGGAAGCCTAACTATGGCTACACCTTC.

This chain joins TRBV21-1 and TRBJ2-7; TRBD1 is taken as the D call from the table, unchecked against the DNA. TRBV21-1 is labeled a pseudogene. This CDR3 region has 16 residues. CDR3: CASSTQDRERSYEQYF. The CDR3 DNA follows: TGTGCCAGCAGCACCCAGGACAGGGAAAGGTCCTACGAGCAGTACTTC.

V usage is TRBV25-1 and J usage is TRBJ2-4; D may be TRBD1 (5 bases). The J call is doubtful: the DNA matches TRBJ2-7 better. The V gene's germline CDR1 is MGHDK and CDR2 SYGVNS. The CDR3 loop spans 13 amino acids. The CDR3 region has the DNA TGTGCCAGCATGGGGCTTCATTCCTACGAGCAGTACTTC. Encoded protein: CASMGLHSYEQYF.

The chain uses TRBV11-2 and TRBJ1-5; D gene unclear. V lost 5 bases and J 6 bases, leaving 14 bases between the germline ends. This CDR3 has 14 residues. Germline CDR1 is SGHAT and CDR2 is FQNNGV. CDR3 DNA: TGTGCCAGCAGCCAGGCCGGTAACAGTCAGCCCCAGCATTTT. Amino acid sequence: CASSQAGNSQPQHF.

The rearrangement joins TRBV24-1 to TRBJ2-3; 12 bases are shared with TRBD2. V trimming: 3 bases; J trimming: 4 bases; junction bases outside the gene matches: 4. Germline loops: CDR1 KGHDR, CDR2 SFDVKD. The CDR3 is 16 residues long. The CDR3: CATSDLAGGLPDTQYF. The DNA for the CDR3 is TGTGCCACCAGTGATCTAGCGGGAGGGTTGCCAGATACGCAGTATTTT.

This clonotype was counted a few times. The J gene is TRBJ1-2, the V gene TRBV7-9; D is ambiguous. Trimming cost V 2 bases and J 5 bases, with 21 bases left between them. The CDR3 length is 17 residues. The germline V gene has CDR1 SEHNR and CDR2 FQNEAQ (reference sequence). CDR3 in amino acids: CASSLRQANVYGYGYTF. The CDR3 DNA sequence: TGTGCCAGCAGCTTAAGACAAGCTAACGTGTATGGGTATGGCTACACCTTC.

The chain employs TRBV20-1 and TRBJ2-1, with D perhaps matching TRBD2 (6 bases). This CDR3 region has 15 residues. Germline CDR1 reads DFQATT; CDR2 reads SNEGSKA (reference sequence). The V end lost 0 bases, the J end lost 7 bases, and 16 bases lay between the germline ends. CDR3 sequence reads: CSARDRRRAGNEQFF. The CDR3 DNA reads as TGCAGTGCTAGAGATCGAAGGAGGGCCGGAAATGAGCAGTTCTTC.

V gene TRBV5-1 combines with J gene TRBJ2-1; the D gene is possibly TRBD1 (5 bases). Trimming removed 4 bases at V and 3 bases at J, with 11 bases between. Germline V gene sequence: CDR1 SGHRS, CDR2 YFSETQ. CDR3 length: 14 amino acids. CDR3: CASSVQGDYNEQFF. CDR3 nucleotides: TGCGCCAGCAGCGTGCAAGGGGACTACAATGAGCAGTTCTTC.

The rearrangement links TRBV2 to TRBJ2-3; 8 nucleotides match TRBD2. J was trimmed by 4 bases and V by 8 bases; bases with no gene match: 8. Germline loops: CDR1 SNHLY, CDR2 FYNNEI. The length of the CDR3 is 14 residues. The CDR3: CASGGTRPPDTQYF. The CDR3 coding sequence is TGTGCCAGCGGGGGGACTAGGCCCCCAGATACGCAGTATTTT.

The chain carries TRBV12-3 or TRBV12-4 and TRBJ2-5; no clear D gene. The end of the DNA aligns better with TRBJ2-7, so the J call may be wrong. The CDR3 contains 12 residues. CDR3 sequence reads: CASSHTRGEQYF. The CDR3 DNA sequence: TGTGCCAGCAGCCATACGAGAGGCGAGCAGTACTTC.

The V gene is TRBV20-1, the J gene TRBJ2-3; D remains unclear. The germline gives CDR1 DFQATT, CDR2 SNEGSKA (reference sequence). The CDR3 has 15 residues. Deletions cut 5 bases from V and 6 bases from J, with 21 bases between. CDR3 nucleotides: TGCAGTGCTCCCCAAAAAGGCGCGTTGGGGGATACGCAGTATTTT. Protein product: CSAPQKGALGDTQYF.

J is TRBJ2-7 and V is TRBV27, with 10 bases that match TRBD2. Germline V gives CDR1 MNHEY, CDR2 SMNVEV (reference sequence). The CDR3 is 14 residues long. Unmatched junction bases numbered 6, after V lost 8 bases and J lost 2 bases. CDR3 sequence reads: CASGKAGGTYEQYF. CDR3 DNA sequence: TGTGCCAGCGGAAAAGCGGGAGGGACCTACGAGCAGTACTTC.

The CDR3 DNA follows: TGCAGTGCTAGAGGGGTTGGGCTTATGAACACTGAAGCTTTCTTT. Protein product: CSARGVGLMNTEAFF. V gene TRBV20-1 combines with J gene TRBJ1-1; D gene unclear. Trimming cost V 1 base and J 0 bases, with 12 bases left between them. The CDR3 consists of 15 residues. Per the germline V gene, CDR1 is DFQATT and CDR2 is SNEGSKA (reference sequence).

The gene calls are TRBV6-5 and TRBJ2-1; TRBD1 matches at 9 bases. V lost 6 bases to trimming and J lost 8 bases; unmatched junction nucleotides: 11. CDR1 is MNHEY and CDR2 is SVGAGI in the germline V gene. The CDR3 loop spans 15 amino acids. CDR3 in DNA: TGTGCCAGCAGGTCTGGACAGGGGCGTATCGATGAGCAGTTCTTC. This encodes CASRSGQGRIDEQFF.

This clonotype was counted between two and nine times. The chain links TRBV10-2 to TRBJ2-5; 10 nucleotides line up with TRBD2. CDR3 size: 16 residues. V shed 0 bases and J 4 bases; nucleotides not matched to a gene: 5. The germline V gene encodes CDR1 WSHSY and CDR2 SAAADI. CDR3 sequence: CASSESLAGRRETQYF. CDR3 sequence (DNA): TGCGCCAGCAGTGAGTCACTAGCGGGAAGGCGAGAGACCCAGTACTTC.

The chain carries TRBV11-2 and TRBJ1-1; D might be TRBD1 (6 bases). The CDR3 is 16 residues long. Germline V gives CDR1 SGHAT, CDR2 FQNNGV. Trimming cost V 3 bases and J 3 bases, with 17 bases left between them. The CDR3 spells CASSFDRPNWDTEAFF. DNA for the CDR3: TGTGCCAGCAGCTTCGACAGGCCGAACTGGGACACTGAAGCTTTCTTT.

V gene TRBV5-1 combines with J gene TRBJ2-7; tentative D call: TRBD2 (6 bases). V was shortened by 0 bases and J by 2 bases, with 12 bases between the two germline ends. This CDR3 region has 15 residues. Per the germline V gene, CDR1 is SGHRS and CDR2 is YFSETQ. CDR3 in amino acids: CASSLAGVAPYEQYF. CDR3 nucleotide sequence: TGCGCCAGCAGCTTGGCGGGAGTGGCCCCCTACGAGCAGTACTTC.

This clonotype came up once. The J gene is TRBJ2-5, the V gene TRBV27, with 8 bases identical to TRBD2. The CDR3 runs 17 residues. The germline V gene has CDR1 MNHEY and CDR2 SMNVEV (reference sequence). V gave up 5 bases and J gave up 2 bases; unmatched junction bases: 13. Here the CDR3 DNA reads TGTGCCAGCAGTGTGGTTAGCGGGATTCCCACTCAAGAGACCCAGTACTTC. Its protein is CASSVVSGIPTQETQYF.

The sample holds one count of this clonotype. The rearrangement uses TRBV7-8 and TRBJ2-2; tentative D call: TRBD2 (6 bases). In germline, CDR1 is SGHVS, CDR2 FQNEAQ. The length of the CDR3 is 18 residues. V was pared by 2 bases and J by 7 bases, with 23 bases between. Here the CDR3 reads CASSLRSGVPIFDGELFF. The CDR3 region has the DNA TGTGCCAGCAGCTTACGCTCGGGAGTACCCATTTTTGACGGGGAGCTGTTTTTT.

The table lists this clonotype with a few counts. V usage is TRBV18 and J usage is TRBJ2-5; D is possibly TRBD1 (6 bases). CDR1 and CDR2 (germline): KGHSH, LQKENI. V was pared by 3 bases and J by 5 bases, with 10 bases between. The CDR3 contains 13 residues. CDR3 sequence reads: CASSPQGLETQYF. As DNA, the CDR3 is TGTGCCAGCTCACCTCAGGGGTTGGAGACCCAGTACTTC.